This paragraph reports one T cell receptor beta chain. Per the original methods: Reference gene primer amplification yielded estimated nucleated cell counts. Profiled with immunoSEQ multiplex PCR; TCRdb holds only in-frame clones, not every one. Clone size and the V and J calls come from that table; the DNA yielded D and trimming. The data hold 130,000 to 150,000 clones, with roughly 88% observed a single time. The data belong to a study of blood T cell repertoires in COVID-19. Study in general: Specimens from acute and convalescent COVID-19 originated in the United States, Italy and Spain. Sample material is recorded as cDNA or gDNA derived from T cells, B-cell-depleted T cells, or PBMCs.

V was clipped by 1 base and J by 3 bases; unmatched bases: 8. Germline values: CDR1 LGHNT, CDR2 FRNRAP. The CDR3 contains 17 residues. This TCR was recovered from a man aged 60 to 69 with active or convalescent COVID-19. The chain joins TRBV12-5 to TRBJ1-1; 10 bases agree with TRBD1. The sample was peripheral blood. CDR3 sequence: CASGLARDRGWDTEAFF. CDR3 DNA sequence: TGTGCTAGTGGTTTGGCCCGGGACAGGGGATGGGACACTGAAGCTTTCTTT.